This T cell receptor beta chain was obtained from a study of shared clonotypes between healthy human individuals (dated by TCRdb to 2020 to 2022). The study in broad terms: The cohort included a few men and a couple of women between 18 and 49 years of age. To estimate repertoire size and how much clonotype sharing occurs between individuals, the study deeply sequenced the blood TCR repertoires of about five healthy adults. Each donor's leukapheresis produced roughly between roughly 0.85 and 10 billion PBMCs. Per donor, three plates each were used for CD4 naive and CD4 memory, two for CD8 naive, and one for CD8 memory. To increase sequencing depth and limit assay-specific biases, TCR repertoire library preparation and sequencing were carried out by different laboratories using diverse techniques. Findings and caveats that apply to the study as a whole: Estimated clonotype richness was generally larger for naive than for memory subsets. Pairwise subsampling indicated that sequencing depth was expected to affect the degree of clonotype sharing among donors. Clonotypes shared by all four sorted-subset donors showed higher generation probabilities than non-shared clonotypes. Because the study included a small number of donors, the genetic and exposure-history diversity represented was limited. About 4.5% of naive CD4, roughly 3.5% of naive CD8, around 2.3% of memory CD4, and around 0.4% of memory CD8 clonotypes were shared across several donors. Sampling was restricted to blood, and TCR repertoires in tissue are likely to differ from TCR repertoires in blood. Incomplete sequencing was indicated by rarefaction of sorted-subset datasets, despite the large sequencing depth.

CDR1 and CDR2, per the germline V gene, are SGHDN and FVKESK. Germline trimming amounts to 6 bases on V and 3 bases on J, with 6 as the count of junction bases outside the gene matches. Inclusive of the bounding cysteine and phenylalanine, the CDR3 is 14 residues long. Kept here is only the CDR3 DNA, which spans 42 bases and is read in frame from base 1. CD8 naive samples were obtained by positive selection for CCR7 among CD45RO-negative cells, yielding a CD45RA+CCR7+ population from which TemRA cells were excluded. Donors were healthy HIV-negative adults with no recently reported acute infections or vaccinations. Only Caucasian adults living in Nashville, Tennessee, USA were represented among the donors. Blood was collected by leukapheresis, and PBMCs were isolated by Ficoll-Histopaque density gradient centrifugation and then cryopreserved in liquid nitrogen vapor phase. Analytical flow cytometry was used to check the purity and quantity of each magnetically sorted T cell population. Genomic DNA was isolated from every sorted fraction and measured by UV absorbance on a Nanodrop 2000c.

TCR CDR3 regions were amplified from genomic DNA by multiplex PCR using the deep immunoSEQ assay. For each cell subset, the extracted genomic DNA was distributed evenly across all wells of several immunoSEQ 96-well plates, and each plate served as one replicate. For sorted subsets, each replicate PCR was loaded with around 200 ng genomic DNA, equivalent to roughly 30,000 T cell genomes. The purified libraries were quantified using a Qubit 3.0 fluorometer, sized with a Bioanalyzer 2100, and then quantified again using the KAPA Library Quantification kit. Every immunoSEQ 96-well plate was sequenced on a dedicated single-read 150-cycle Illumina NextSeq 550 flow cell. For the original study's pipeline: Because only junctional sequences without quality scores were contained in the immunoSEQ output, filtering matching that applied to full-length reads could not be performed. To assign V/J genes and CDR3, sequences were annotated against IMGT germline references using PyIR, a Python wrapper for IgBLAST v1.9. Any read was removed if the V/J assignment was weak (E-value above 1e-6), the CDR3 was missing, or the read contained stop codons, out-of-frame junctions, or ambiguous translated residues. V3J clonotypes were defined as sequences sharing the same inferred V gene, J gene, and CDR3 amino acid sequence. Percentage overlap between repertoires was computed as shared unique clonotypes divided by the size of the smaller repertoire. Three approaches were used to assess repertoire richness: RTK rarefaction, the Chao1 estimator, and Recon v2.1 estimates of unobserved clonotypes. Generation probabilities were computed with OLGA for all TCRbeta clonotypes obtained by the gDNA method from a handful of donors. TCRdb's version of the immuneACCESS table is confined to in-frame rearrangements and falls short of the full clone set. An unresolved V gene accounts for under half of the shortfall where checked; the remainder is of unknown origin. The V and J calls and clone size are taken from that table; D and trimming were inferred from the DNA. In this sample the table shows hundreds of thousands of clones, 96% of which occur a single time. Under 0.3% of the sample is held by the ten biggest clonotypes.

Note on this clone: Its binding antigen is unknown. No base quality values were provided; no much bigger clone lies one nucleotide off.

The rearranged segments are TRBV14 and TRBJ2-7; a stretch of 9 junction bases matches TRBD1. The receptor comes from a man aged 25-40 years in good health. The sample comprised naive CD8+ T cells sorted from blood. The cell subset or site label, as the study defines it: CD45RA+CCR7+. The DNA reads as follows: TGTGCCAGCAGTTGGGGGACAGGGATCTACGAGCAGTACTTC. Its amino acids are CASSWGTGIYEQYF.